A single sample gave rise to the 11 T cell receptor beta chains below, sequenced in a study of T cells in localized non-small cell lung cancer. TCRdb's copy holds only in-frame clones and misses some; the assay was immunoSEQ multiplex PCR. The sample includes just under 6,000 clones, around a quarter of them seen just once. This specimen was lung tumor tissue, taken before any cancer treatment. Every receptor here comes from a female donor at least 60 years old with stage I lung adenocarcinoma.

V usage is TRBV30 and J usage is TRBJ2-7, with 7 bases lining up with TRBD2. The germline V gene has CDR1 GTSNPN and CDR2 SVGIG (reference sequence). CDR3 size: 14 residues. V lost 1 base to trimming and J lost 0 bases; unmatched junction nucleotides: 3. In DNA form, the CDR3 reads TGTGCCTGGAGTGGGGACTACTTCTCCTACGAGCAGTACTTC. This translates into CAWSGDYFSYEQYF.

The chain uses TRBV11-3 and TRBJ1-4; a possible D gene is TRBD1 (5 bases). CDR1 and CDR2 from the germline V gene are SGHNT and YENEEA. The V and J ends lost 5 bases and 0 bases respectively, with 16 bases between them. CDR3 length: 17 residues. The chain's CDR3 is CASSRQPGLATNEKLFF. The CDR3 DNA sequence: TGTGCCAGCAGCCGACAGCCGGGACTGGCAACTAATGAAAAACTGTTTTTT.

The chain uses TRBV6-8 and TRBJ2-7; 10 bases are a match to TRBD1. CDR1 and CDR2 from the germline V gene are MNHGY and SAAAGT. The CDR3 loop spans 16 amino acids. With 6 bases clipped from V and 6 bases from J, the junction kept 14 bases outside the gene matches. The CDR3 sequence is CASSTGTGALLREQYF. CDR3 DNA: TGTGCCAGCAGCACCGGGACAGGGGCGTTATTACGCGAGCAGTACTTC.

The genes are TRBV11-3 and TRBJ1-4; D call uncertain. This CDR3 is built from 17 residues. Germline V gene sequence: CDR1 SGHNT, CDR2 YENEEA. Trimming removed 5 bases at V and 0 bases at J, with 16 bases between. The CDR3 DNA follows: TGTGCCAGCAGCCTAAGCAGGAGGACGTCAACTAATGAAAAACTGTTTTTT. Its protein product is CASSLSRRTSTNEKLFF.

V usage is TRBV9 and J usage is TRBJ2-5; D is perhaps TRBD2 (5 bases). Germline lookup yields CDR1 SGDLS and CDR2 YYNGEE. The V gene lost 0 bases and the J gene lost 5 bases, with 11 bases spanning the gap. The CDR3 consists of 14 residues. CDR3 protein: CASSVGARVETQYF. The CDR3 DNA sequence: TGTGCCAGCAGCGTAGGGGCGAGGGTGGAGACCCAGTACTTC. The whole variable domain, filled in from reference TRBV9 and TRBJ2-5, reads DSGVTQTPKHLITATGQRVTLRCSPRSGDLSVYWYQQSLDQGLQFLIQYYNGEERAKGNILERFSAQQFPDLHSELNLSSLELGDSALYFCASSVGARVETQYFGPGTRLLVL.

This clone appeared many times. This chain connects TRBV11-3 to TRBJ2-5; D gene uncertain. Germline V gene data show CDR1 as SGHNT and CDR2 as YENEEA. Trimming removed 1 base from V and 4 bases from J, with 13 bases in between. The CDR3 loop spans 15 amino acids. CDR3 DNA sequence: TGTGCCAGCAGCTTAGGCCCCGGCAAGGGAGAGACCCAGTACTTC. This encodes CASSLGPGKGETQYF. Combining the CDR3 with reference TRBV11-3 and TRBJ2-5 gives the whole variable domain EAGVVQSPRYKIIEKKQPVAFWCNPISGHNTLYWYLQNLGQGPELLIRYENEEAVDDSQLPKDRFSAERLKGVDSTLKIQPAELGDSAVYLCASSLGPGKGETQYFGPGTRLLVL.

V and J are TRBV11-3 and TRBJ2-1, with 10 bases identical to TRBD2. CDR3 length: 15 residues. V gave up 4 bases and J gave up 6 bases; unmatched junction bases: 6. CDR1 and CDR2 (germline): SGHNT, YENEEA. The CDR3 sequence: CASSYLAGEVNEQFF. CDR3 coding DNA: TGTGCCAGCAGCTATCTAGCGGGAGAGGTCAATGAGCAGTTCTTC.

A single count supports this clone. This chain connects TRBV14 to TRBJ1-2; D unresolved. Germline V gene sequence: CDR1 SGHDN, CDR2 FVKESK. The CDR3 is made up of 13 amino acids. V lost 6 bases to trimming and J lost 4 bases, with 12 bases between them. The CDR3 DNA reads as TGTGCCAGCAGGTATCATGCCTTCTATGGCTACACCTTC. Translated, it gives CASRYHAFYGYTF.

This clone was found once. The V call is TRBV5-1, the J call TRBJ2-1; TRBD2 matches 7 bases. V shed 5 bases, J shed 9 bases, and the junction held 17 bases outside the gene matches. Germline CDR1 reads SGHRS; CDR2 reads YFSETQ. The CDR3 covers 16 residues. The CDR3 DNA sequence: TGCGCCAGCAGGGTCGGGCATGGGGAGGGATATAGTGAGCAGTTCTTC. Protein: CASRVGHGEGYSEQFF.

The chain joins TRBV29-1 to TRBJ1-2; the D is unclear. Trimming left V 2 bases short and J 1 base short, with 5 bases between. Germline CDR1 SQVTM, CDR2 ANQGSEA. The CDR3 consists of 12 residues. CDR3 sequence (DNA): TGCAGCGTTGAAAGGGTTAACTATGGCTACACCTTC. Its protein is CSVERVNYGYTF.

The V and J genes are TRBV6-8 and TRBJ2-7; 8 nucleotides align to TRBD1. J lost 5 bases, V lost 10 bases, and 10 bases had no gene match. This CDR3 comprises 13 residues. Germline V gene data show CDR1 as MNHGY and CDR2 as SAAAGT. CDR3 nucleotides: TGTGCCATCTTCGACAGGGGAAGGGACGAGCAGTACTTC. It yields the protein CAIFDRGRDEQYF.